A single sample gave rise to the 8 T cell receptor beta chains below, sequenced in a study of molecular identifiers for immune sequencing clone quantification listed by TCRdb under 2018. Library method: PCR. The instrument given in TCRdb is Illumina HiSeq 4000. TCRdb took the public reads, trimmed them with fastp at Q25, ran MiXCR for clone calling and kept in-frame beta chains. Entries are consolidated by CDR3 protein sequence, retaining the most common genes and DNA. This sample gives about 640,000 distinct CDR3 sequences in total; roughly 21% of them show up just once. The biggest ten clones account for roughly 0.9% of the sample. Sequencing was carried out using naive CD8+ T cells from blood, with Jurkat cell RNA spiked in. The meaning of the sample's cell subset or site label: FACS-sorted CD8+CD4-CCR7+CD45RA+ naive T cells. The source is a human donor in good health. Some libraries in this study had Jurkat cell RNA spiked in.

This clonotype was picked up many times. This rearrangement joins TRBV18 to TRBJ2-1; no definite D call. The germline V gene encodes CDR1 KGHSH and CDR2 LQKENI. The V end lost 2 bases, the J end lost 0 bases, and 14 bases lay between the germline ends. The CDR3 covers 17 residues. The CDR3 DNA reads TGTGCCAGCTCACCAAGAGTCGCGAGGTACTCCTACAATGAGCAGTTCTTC. Translated, it gives CASSPRVARYSYNEQFF.

With regard to this clonotype: This may be a read error: a much more frequent sequence differs by one nucleotide. This rearrangement joins TRBV12-3 or TRBV12-4 to TRBJ1-3; TRBD1 is a possible D gene (6 bases). This CDR3 spans 15 amino acids. The CDR3 spells CVSSSTSTGGNTIYF. The CDR3 DNA reads TGTGTCAGCAGCTCCACCTCGACAGGTGGAAACACCATATATTTT.

This clonotype has just a few counts. The chain employs TRBV9 and TRBJ1-6; no firm D call. The CDR3 is made up of 16 amino acids. The V gene lost 2 bases and the J gene lost 0 bases, with 9 bases spanning the gap. Germline CDR1 SGDLS, CDR2 YYNGEE. CDR3 in amino acids: CASSVEVDSYNSPLHF. CDR3 nucleotides: TGTGCCAGCAGCGTGGAGGTTGACTCCTATAATTCACCCCTCCACTTT. Full variable domain (missing parts from reference TRBV9 and TRBJ1-6): DSGVTQTPKHLITATGQRVTLRCSPRSGDLSVYWYQQSLDQGLQFLIQYYNGEERAKGNILERFSAQQFPDLHSELNLSSLELGDSALYFCASSVEVDSYNSPLHFGNGTRLTVT.

This clonotype appeared a single time. Possible read error: a much larger clone is one base away. The rearrangement uses TRBV12-3 or TRBV12-4 and TRBJ1-3; D ambiguous. CDR3 length: 14 residues. This CDR3 is CVSSGPNSGNTIYF. The CDR3 bases are TGTGTCAGCAGTGGACCCAACTCTGGAAACACCATATATTTT.

On this clonotype: Since a much larger clone is just one base distant, this may be a read error. The J gene is TRBJ1-3, the V gene TRBV4-1; D uncertain. Germline V CDR1 and CDR2: MGHRA, YSYEKL. The CDR3 totals 15 residues. Trimming took 1 base from V and 2 from J, leaving 9 bases between them. The CDR3 loop is CASSQGLTAGNTIYF. The CDR3 nucleotides are TGCGCCAGCAGCCAAGGTTTGACCGCTGGAAACACCATATATTTT.

A word on this clonotype: A much larger clone is a single base away; this may be a read error. The chain joins TRBV7-3 to TRBJ1-1, with 7 bases fitting TRBD1. This CDR3 is built from 14 residues. Germline V gene lookup returns CDR1 SGHTA and CDR2 FQGTGA. This chain's CDR3 is CASSPDGTAGEALF. CDR3 in DNA: TGTGCCAGCAGCCCAGACGGGACAGCTGGGGAAGCTCTCTTT.

This clonotype came up many times. The chain combines TRBV27 with TRBJ1-2; D is undetermined. Trimming stripped 5 bases from V and 4 bases from J, with 14 bases between. Germline V gives CDR1 MNHEY, CDR2 SMNVEV (reference sequence). The CDR3 sequence is 14 residues long. The CDR3: CASSMGFPGYGYTF. CDR3 sequence (DNA): TGTGCCAGCAGTATGGGGTTCCCGGGCTATGGCTACACCTTC.

This clonotype came up many times. The V gene is TRBV24-1, the J gene TRBJ2-1, with D uncertain. Germline values: CDR1 KGHDR, CDR2 SFDVKD. This CDR3 region has 15 residues. Trimming shortened V by 5 bases and J by 4 bases, and 14 bases separated the two germline ends. The CDR3 region has the DNA TGTGCCACCAGTGCCCCCGGTCCCACTTACAATGAGCAGTTCTTC. Its protein product is CATSAPGPTYNEQFF.